The 17 T cell receptor beta chains presented below share a single source sample, sequenced in a study of liver allograft versus peripheral blood T cells. In the study overall: Liver transplant recipients had T cell receptor repertoires compared between transplanted liver and peripheral blood.

TCRdb fed the reads into MiXCR, producing one record per CDR3 protein. The repertoire holds around 10,000 distinct CDR3 sequences, with 19% as singletons. Receptor source: a human patient who had a liver transplant. Some T cells may originate from the graft donor.

This clonotype is medium-sized within its sample. CDR3: CASSPLWGAETQYF. The CDR3 region has the DNA TGTGCCAGCTCACCCCTCTGGGGGGCCGAGACCCAGTACTTC. The rearrangement uses TRBV18 and TRBJ2-5; tentatively, D is TRBD1 or TRBD2 (6 bases each). The CDR3 is 14 amino acids. Germline values: CDR1 KGHSH, CDR2 LQKENI. V was pared by 3 bases and J by 5 bases, with 13 bases between. Full variable domain (remainder filled in from reference TRBV18 and TRBJ2-5): NAGVMQNPRHLVRRRGQEARLRCSPMKGHSHVYWYRQLPEEGLKFMVYLQKENIIDESGMPKERFSAEFPKEGPSILRIQQVVRGDSAAYFCASSPLWGAETQYFGPGTRLLVL.

This clonotype has just a few counts. V and J are TRBV7-9 and TRBJ2-3; TRBD1 matches at 11 bases. This CDR3 region has 16 residues. Germline trimming cut 5 bases from V and 2 bases from J; bases unmatched to any gene: 6. Germline lookup yields CDR1 SEHNR and CDR2 FQNEAQ (reference sequence). The CDR3 coding sequence is TGTGCCAGCAGCCCTTGGGACAGGGGGAACACAGATACGCAGTATTTT. It encodes CASSPWDRGNTDTQYF.

By frequency in the sample, this clonotype is medium-sized (0.01 to 0.1%). An end of the junction differs from the germline gene, which may be a read error. This chain links TRBV18 with TRBJ2-1, with D hard to call. This CDR3 spans 12 amino acids. The V gene's germline CDR1 is KGHSH and CDR2 LQKENI. The CDR3 is CTSSDSRNEQFF. Written as DNA, the CDR3 is TGTACCAGCTCAGACTCAAGGAATGAGCAGTTCTTC.

As concerns this clonotype: Its ends do not fully match the called genes, so a read error is possible. This chain joins TRBV28 and TRBJ2-7; 11 nucleotides line up with TRBD1. Germline V gene sequence: CDR1 MDHEN, CDR2 SYDVKM. This CDR3 is built from 14 residues. The CDR3, as DNA: TGTGCCAGCAGCGGACAGGGGGCCTCCTACAAGCAGTACTTC. This translates into CASSGQGASYKQYF.

J is TRBJ2-7 and V is TRBV13, with 13 bases fitting TRBD2. V lost 3 bases to trimming and J lost 2 bases; unmatched junction nucleotides: 25. CDR1 is PRHDT, CDR2 FYEKMQ, per germline (reference sequence). This CDR3 comprises 23 residues. The CDR3 bases are TGTGCCAGCAGCTTCCCCCGGGGGCAGAGAACAGGACTAGCGGGAGTCGGGACCTACGAGCAGTACTTC. It translates to CASSFPRGQRTGLAGVGTYEQYF.

The chain uses TRBV28 and TRBJ1-5; D unclear. Germline CDR1 is MDHEN and CDR2 is SYDVKM. V was trimmed by 6 bases and J by 7 bases, leaving 16 bases between them. The CDR3 is 14 residues long. The CDR3 DNA follows: TGTGCCAGCAGGTTCTGGACCTTTGGGCAGCCCCAGCATTTT. This sequence encodes CASRFWTFGQPQHF. The whole variable domain, remainder taken from reference TRBV28 and TRBJ1-5, is DVKVTQSSRYLVKRTGEKVFLECVQDMDHENMFWYRQDPGLGLRLIYFSYDVKMKEKGDIPEGYSVSREKKERFSLILESASTNQTSMYLCASRFWTFGQPQHFGDGTRLSIL.

About this clonotype: A read error may explain this, as a much larger clone is one base away. This chain uses TRBV29-1 with TRBJ1-2; tentatively, D is TRBD1 (5 bases). V was clipped by 2 bases and J by 4 bases, with 5 bases between them. Germline CDR1 is SQVTM and CDR2 is ANQGSEA. The CDR3 has 11 residues. CDR3 amino acids: CSVERGYGYTF. The CDR3 DNA is TGCAGCGTTGAAAGGGGCTATGGCTACACCTTC.

A few counts support this clonotype. The chain uses TRBV19 and TRBJ2-2, with 8 bases aligning to TRBD2. Germline CDR1 LNHDA, CDR2 SQIVND (reference sequence). The CDR3 spans 17 residues. V was clipped by 4 bases and J by 5 bases; unmatched bases: 12. The CDR3 coding sequence is TGTGCCAGTAGTAGAGGGGGAGCGGGAGTAGCGACCGGGGAGCTGTTTTTT. Amino acid sequence: CASSRGGAGVATGELFF.

By its share, this clonotype is medium-sized. This chain uses TRBV19 with TRBJ2-3; D perhaps matches TRBD2 (5 bases). Germline-derived CDR1 and CDR2 are LNHDA and SQIVND (reference sequence). The CDR3 runs 15 residues. V gave up 6 bases and J gave up 1 base, with 14 bases separating them. The CDR3 sequence: CASRTSSRGTDTQYF. DNA for the CDR3: TGTGCCAGTAGAACATCTAGCAGAGGCACAGATACGCAGTATTTT.

To note about this clonotype: A read error is possible here, since a much larger clone lies one base away. V gene TRBV6-5 combines with J gene TRBJ2-7; tentatively, D is TRBD1 or TRBD2 (5 bases each). Germline CDR1 and CDR2: MNHEY and SVGAGI. Trimming cost V 8 bases and J 7 bases, with 15 bases left between them. CDR3 length equals 12 residues. The chain's CDR3 is CASGDQFDEQYF. CDR3 in DNA: TGTGCCAGCGGGGACCAATTCGATGAGCAGTACTTC.

This clonotype was recorded a few times. The chain links TRBV20-1 to TRBJ2-3; D tentatively fits TRBD1 or TRBD2 (6 bases each). This CDR3 is 15 amino acids long. V was clipped by 5 bases and J by 4 bases, with 19 bases between them. The germline V gene encodes CDR1 DFQATT and CDR2 SNEGSKA (reference sequence). In DNA, the CDR3 is TGCAGTGCTGGCGGGGCAGGGGTTGCGGCAGATACGCAGTATTTT. Amino acids: CSAGGAGVAADTQYF.

This clonotype has a handful of counts. The chain recombines TRBV6-1 with TRBJ1-3; possibly TRBD1 for D (5 bases). There are 16 residues in the CDR3. The V and J ends lost 6 bases and 3 bases respectively, with 18 bases between them. Germline V gives CDR1 MNHNS, CDR2 SASEGT. In nucleotides, the CDR3 is TGTGCCAGCAGCAAAAATAGGGGTGAAGGTGGAAACACCATATATTTT. Its translation is CASSKNRGEGGNTIYF.

This clonotype has more than one count but fewer than ten. The rearrangement joins TRBV5-4 to TRBJ2-7, with 13 nucleotides matching TRBD2. The germline gives CDR1 SGHNT, CDR2 YYREEE (reference sequence). Germline trimming cut 1 base from V and 0 bases from J; bases unmatched to any gene: 7. CDR3 length: 18 residues. The CDR3 loop reads CASSLTYGLAGDSYEQYF. CDR3 DNA: TGTGCCAGCAGCTTGACCTATGGACTAGCGGGAGACTCCTACGAGCAGTACTTC.

This clonotype qualifies as medium-sized. The chain is built from TRBV6-1 and TRBJ1-1; tentative D call: TRBD1 (5 bases). Germline assignment: CDR1 MNHNS and CDR2 SASEGT. V was cut by 5 bases and J by 8 bases, with 15 bases left in between. This CDR3 is 13 amino acids long. The CDR3 spells CASSRTGLWEAFF. The CDR3 DNA reads as TGTGCCAGCAGTAGGACGGGACTTTGGGAAGCTTTCTTT.

The J gene is TRBJ2-3, the V gene TRBV5-6, with D maybe TRBD1 (6 bases). Germline-derived CDR1 and CDR2 are SGHDT and YYEEEE. The CDR3 runs to 16 residues. The ends were cut back, 3 bases at V and 7 bases at J, with 21 bases in the middle. CDR3 sequence (DNA): TGTGCCAGCAGCTCCCCGGGACATAAGTCGGAGTATACGCAGTATTTT. Translation gives CASSSPGHKSEYTQYF.

This clonotype is labeled as medium-sized. The V and J genes are TRBV6-5 and TRBJ1-2; 7 positions match TRBD1. Germline V lookup: CDR1 MNHEY, CDR2 SVGAGI. The V and J ends lost 5 bases and 4 bases, in that order; junction bases with no gene match: 1. The CDR3 covers 12 residues. CDR3 in amino acids: CASSRQGYGYTF. CDR3 bases: TGTGCCAGCAGTCGACAGGGCTATGGCTACACCTTC.

Within the sample, this clonotype is medium-sized. V and J are TRBV6-5 and TRBJ1-5; the D gene is possibly TRBD1 (6 bases). Trimming shortened V by 6 bases and J by 5 bases, and 14 bases separated the two germline ends. The CDR3 is 14 residues long. Germline CDR1 is MNHEY and CDR2 is SVGAGI. CDR3 sequence: CASSRRGADQPQHF. Here the CDR3 DNA reads TGTGCCAGCAGCCGGAGGGGGGCCGATCAGCCCCAGCATTTT.